The text below deals with one TCR beta chain. V was clipped by 4 bases and J by 3 bases, with 9 bases between them. The CDR3 has 14 residues. Germline V gives CDR1 MGHDK, CDR2 SYGVNS. The data derive from a study of T cell changes during pregnancy in multiple sclerosis. Here immunoSEQ multiplex PCR was the method, and the copy in TCRdb shows in-frame clones only, minus some. This table holds tens of thousands of clones, around 92% found once. Sample: peripheral blood, taken after pregnancy. The TCR comes from a female donor with multiple sclerosis, enrolled in a pregnancy study. The chain joins TRBV25-1 to TRBJ2-2; D gene unclear. CDR3 DNA sequence: TGTGCCAGCAGTGTCTATGTCGACACCGGGGAGCTGTTTTTT. This gives the protein CASSVYVDTGELFF.